This T cell receptor (beta chain) was documented in a study of sequential checkpoint blockade in melanoma. On the study more broadly: Patients were randomized 1:1 to nivolumab-then-ipilimumab or ipilimumab-then-nivolumab first-line. After both sequences, patients received maintenance nivolumab.

Libraries were prepared by immunoSEQ multiplex PCR; TCRdb keeps only in-frame clonotypes and omits some of them. The sample lists about 20,000 clones, around 82% occurring once. Trimming removed 6 bases from V and 0 bases from J; junction bases left unmatched: 3. Germline assignment: CDR1 MRHNA and CDR2 SNTAGT. This CDR3 region has 17 residues. Documented treatment: randomized to nivolumab then ipilimumab (arm A) or the reverse (arm B). No patient had prior DNA-damaging chemotherapy. PBMC sorting kept live CD3+CD8+ cells without CD19 or CD56. This chain uses TRBV6-4 with TRBJ2-6, with 12 bases aligning to TRBD1. The sample consisted of CD8+ T cells sorted from blood (inferred from file names), taken from a patient given nivolumab and ipilimumab in sequence. This clonotype was sampled from a human donor with melanoma. CDR3 bases: TGTGCCAGCAGCGGGACAGGGGGCTCCTCTGGGGCCAACGTCCTGACTTTC. It specifies CASSGTGGSSGANVLTF.